The 20 T cell receptor beta chains below come from one sample, sequenced in a study of T cell responses to AZD1222 COVID-19 vaccine. TCRdb keeps only in-frame clones here, not all; method: immunoSEQ multiplex PCR. The table shows over 150,000 clones, with about nine tenths occurring only once. Sequences were derived from peripheral blood, sampled on day 0 of AZD1222 vaccination. All receptors come from an adult in good health.

This rearrangement joins TRBV6-5 to TRBJ2-2; D is possibly TRBD1 (5 bases). This CDR3 has 13 amino acids. Deletions cut 8 bases from V and 6 bases from J, with 13 bases between. Germline assignment: CDR1 MNHEY and CDR2 SVGAGI. In DNA, the CDR3 is TGTGCCAGCGAAGGGGTAGCCGCCGGGGAGCTGTTTTTT. The encoded protein is CASEGVAAGELFF.

This chain links TRBV3-1 (or the pseudogene TRBV3-2) with TRBJ1-2; 8 nucleotides line up with TRBD1. Germline V gene data show CDR1 as LGHDT and CDR2 as YNNKEL (reference sequence). Germline trimming cut 2 bases from V and 7 bases from J; bases unmatched to any gene: 3. CDR3 length: 13 residues. The CDR3, as DNA: TGTGCCAGCAGCCAAACAGGGGGTACTGGCTACACCTTC. It is translated as CASSQTGGTGYTF.

The chain recombines TRBV7-2 with TRBJ1-2; D is perhaps TRBD1 (5 bases). The CDR3 runs to 13 residues. V gave up 2 bases and J gave up 5 bases, with 9 bases separating them. Germline loops: CDR1 SGHTA, CDR2 FQGNSA. The CDR3: CASSLLRTYGYTF. The CDR3, as DNA: TGTGCCAGCAGCTTACTCAGGACATATGGCTACACCTTC.

The rearrangement links TRBV3-1 (or the pseudogene TRBV3-2) to TRBJ2-3, with TRBD2 identical over 11 bases. V trimming: 4 bases; J trimming: 2 bases; junction bases outside the gene matches: 8. Germline-derived CDR1 and CDR2 are LGHDT and YNNKEL (reference sequence). This CDR3 contains 17 residues. The chain's CDR3 is CASSPVASGGFTDTQYF. CDR3 in DNA: TGTGCCAGCAGCCCGGTGGCTAGCGGGGGGTTCACAGATACGCAGTATTTT.

V gene TRBV5-1 combines with J gene TRBJ2-2; possibly TRBD1 for D (6 bases). The CDR3 is 16 amino acids. V was clipped by 4 bases and J by 0 bases, with 13 bases between them. The V gene's germline CDR1 is SGHRS and CDR2 YFSETQ. The CDR3 region is CASSPRQAANTGELFF. DNA for the CDR3: TGCGCCAGCAGCCCCCGACAGGCAGCGAACACCGGGGAGCTGTTTTTT.

This clone was detected once. The genes are TRBV12-3 or TRBV12-4 and TRBJ1-6, with D unresolved. CDR3 size: 13 residues. V shed 3 bases and J shed 7 bases, with 7 bases lying between them. This chain's CDR3 is CASSLGGNSPLHF. In nucleotides, the CDR3 is TGTGCCAGCAGTTTGGGAGGCAATTCACCCCTCCACTTT.

This chain links TRBV4-3 with TRBJ1-3; 7 nucleotides match TRBD1. The germline gives CDR1 LGHNA, CDR2 YSLEER. There are 17 residues in the CDR3. Trimming at V came to 0 bases and at J to 4 bases, leaving 9 bases not matched to a gene. The CDR3: CASSQDTGEVLGNTIYF. CDR3 coding DNA: TGCGCCAGCAGCCAAGATACAGGGGAAGTATTGGGAAACACCATATATTTT.

V usage is TRBV3-1 (or the pseudogene TRBV3-2) and J usage is TRBJ2-1; D is ambiguous. Trimming removed 2 bases at V and 3 bases at J, with 8 bases between. Germline CDR1 LGHDT, CDR2 YNNKEL (reference sequence). The CDR3 is made up of 14 amino acids. The CDR3 DNA follows: TGTGCCAGCAGCCAAAGTAACTACTACAATGAGCAGTTCTTC. This translates into CASSQSNYYNEQFF.

This chain uses TRBV7-6 with TRBJ1-4; 9 bases align to TRBD1. This CDR3 has 14 amino acids. CDR1 and CDR2 (germline): SGHVS, FNYEAQ. V lost 5 bases, J lost 8 bases, and 6 bases stayed unmatched. In DNA, the CDR3 is TGTGCCAGCAGCCTAGGACAGGGGATCGAAAAACTGTTTTTT. It translates to CASSLGQGIEKLFF.

This clone was recorded once. As DNA, the CDR3 is TGTGCCAGCAGCCGTGGACAGGCCAACACCGGGGAGCTGTTTTTT. As protein: CASSRGQANTGELFF. The chain combines TRBV9 with TRBJ2-2, with 7 bases matching TRBD1. Germline V lookup: CDR1 SGDLS, CDR2 YYNGEE. This CDR3 has 15 amino acids. V was pared by 4 bases and J by 2 bases, with 5 bases of the junction left unmatched.

The V call is TRBV10-2, the J call TRBJ1-5; 8 bases are a match to TRBD1. The germline gives CDR1 WSHSY, CDR2 SAAADI. The CDR3 covers 16 residues. J lost 2 bases, V lost 3 bases, and 6 bases had no gene match. In DNA, the CDR3 is TGCGCCAGCAGTGACCGACAGGGGATGGGCAATCAGCCCCAGCATTTT. As protein: CASSDRQGMGNQPQHF.

This clone was recorded once. J is TRBJ2-7 and V is TRBV4-3; tentatively, D is TRBD2 (5 bases). Between the trimmed V and J ends, which lost 3 bases and 1 base, there was a span of 13 bases. CDR3 length equals 15 residues. Germline values: CDR1 LGHNA, CDR2 YSLEER. This CDR3 is CASSQVVGGSYEQYF. The CDR3 region has the DNA TGCGCCAGCAGCCAGGTCGTCGGAGGATCCTACGAGCAGTACTTC.

This clone was seen only once. The chain recombines TRBV4-1 with TRBJ2-1; TRBD1 is a possible D gene (5 bases). Looked up from germline, CDR1 is MGHRA and CDR2 is YSYEKL. This CDR3 is built from 16 residues. Trimming left V 3 bases short and J 8 bases short, with 20 bases between. The CDR3 is CASSQDTPWSNDEQFF. CDR3 nucleotides: TGCGCCAGCAGCCAGGACACACCGTGGTCCAATGATGAGCAGTTCTTC.

The chain joins TRBV6-1 to TRBJ1-2; D remains ambiguous. This CDR3 is built from 14 residues. V was trimmed by 2 bases and J by 4 bases, leaving 11 bases between them. Germline values: CDR1 MNHNS, CDR2 SASEGT. The CDR3 loop reads CASSEFGEFYGYTF. The CDR3 nucleotides read TGTGCCAGCAGTGAATTTGGAGAATTCTATGGCTACACCTTC.

This clone turned up a few times. CDR3 nucleotides: TGTGCCAGTAAGGCGCGGGGCACAGATACGCAGTATTTT. Its protein product is CASKARGTDTQYF. The V gene is TRBV19, the J gene TRBJ2-3; TRBD2 is a possible D gene (5 bases). The CDR3 consists of 13 residues. The V gene lost 7 bases and the J gene lost 1 base, with 9 bases spanning the gap. Germline V lookup: CDR1 LNHDA, CDR2 SQIVND (reference sequence).

This chain's CDR3 is CASKSLGGTEAFF. CDR3 coding DNA: TGTGCCAGCAAAAGTCTGGGGGGGACTGAAGCTTTCTTT. V usage is TRBV2 and J usage is TRBJ1-1; D is perhaps TRBD1 (5 bases). This CDR3 region has 13 residues. CDR1 SNHLY and CDR2 FYNNEI come from the germline V gene. The germline V and J ends were trimmed by 7 bases and 5 bases, with 14 bases remaining between them.

This rearrangement joins TRBV7-2 to TRBJ1-1; D is uncertain. With 1 base removed from V and 9 bases from J, the gap between germline ends came to 12 bases. CDR1 and CDR2 (germline): SGHTA, FQGNSA. The CDR3 length is 13 residues. The CDR3, as DNA: TGTGCCAGCAGCTTAGGTGGCAGTCAAAAAGCTTTCTTT. Protein product: CASSLGGSQKAFF. Drawing the rest from reference TRBV7-2 and TRBJ1-1, the complete variable domain is GAGVSQSPSNKVTEKGKDVELRCDPISGHTALYWYRQSLGQGLEFLIYFQGNSAPDKSGLPSDRFSAERTGGSVSTLTIQRTQQEDSAVYLCASSLGGSQKAFFGQGTRLTVV.

V usage is TRBV7-9 and J usage is TRBJ2-2; a weak D match, TRBD1 (6 bases). The CDR3 loop spans 14 amino acids. CDR1 and CDR2 from the germline V gene are SEHNR and FQNEAQ (reference sequence). With 1 base removed from V and 7 bases from J, the gap between germline ends came to 10 bases. CDR3 coding DNA: TGTGCCAGCAGCTTAGTACAGGGAGTCGGGGAGCTGTTTTTT. Its translation: CASSLVQGVGELFF.

The chain links TRBV7-2 to TRBJ1-1, with D possibly matching TRBD1 (5 bases). The CDR3 consists of 14 residues. Germline V gene data show CDR1 as SGHTA and CDR2 as FQGNSA. V lost 5 bases and J lost 0, with 10 bases in between. The DNA of the CDR3 is TGTGCCAGCAGCCCCAGGGCCATGAACACTGAAGCTTTCTTT. This translates into CASSPRAMNTEAFF.

The J gene is TRBJ2-1, the V gene TRBV29-1; D is uncertain. The CDR3 contains 14 residues. Trimming stripped 4 bases from V and 0 bases from J, with 10 bases between. Germline CDR1 reads SQVTM; CDR2 reads ANQGSEA. The CDR3 sequence is CSVGAAYSYNEQFF. Here the CDR3 DNA reads TGCAGCGTTGGCGCCGCTTACTCCTACAATGAGCAGTTCTTC.